Sequencing of this TCR beta chain was carried out in a study of T cells in Graves' hyperthyroidism and ophthalmopathy. Study observations and caveats: The majority of expanded thyroid clonotypes above 0.001 also appeared in blood.

This clonotype was recorded a few times. Its antigen is unidentified. J was trimmed by 0 bases and V by 6 bases; bases with no gene match: 2. CDR1 WSHSY and CDR2 SAAADI come from the germline V gene. The CDR3 length is 14 residues. Amplification targeted TCR beta CDR3 regions from RNA transcripts. The study used the HTBI primer set for a first-round RT-PCR of the TCR CDR3. MiXCR, applied by TCRdb to the multiplex PCR reads, yields one record per CDR3 protein. The table records about 560,000 distinct CDR3 sequences, around a sixth of them present only once. Hyperthyroidism of Graves' type that showed no ophthalmopathy progression within 18 months was stable. Newly diagnosed hyperthyroidism, duration under 2 months, in patients aged 18 to 65. Each diagnosis was grounded in clinical symptoms, serum thyroxine and TRAb, thyroid ultrasound, and orbital computed tomography.

The chain joins TRBV10-2 to TRBJ1-3; 7 bases agree with TRBD1. The sequence came from a woman in her 30s with Graves' hyperthyroidism. Specimen: blood. CDR3 protein: CASRQGHSGNTIYF. The CDR3 DNA reads TGCGCCAGCAGACAGGGGCACTCTGGAAACACCATATATTTT.